This T cell receptor (beta chain) appears in the sequencing data of a study of cytotoxic CD8 clonotypes in ibrutinib-treated CLL. Whole-study findings and limits: Shared public clonotypes were rare, and on treatment they either got smaller or stayed the same.

Clones were read by immunoSEQ multiplex PCR, and TCRdb kept only the in-frame ones, dropping some. The sample has about 250,000 clones, less than 75% seen once. Germline assignment: CDR1 SGDLS and CDR2 YYNGEE. The trim removed 3 bases at V and 7 bases at J, leaving 8 bases unmatched. The CDR3 totals 16 residues. To note about this clone: Its target is not known.

The source is a human donor with chronic lymphocytic leukemia. This rearrangement joins TRBV9 to TRBJ2-2; TRBD2 agrees at 11 bases. Sample: PBMCs, taken after 24 months of ibrutinib treatment. CDR3 sequence reads: CASSGPLAGVGGELFF. DNA of the CDR3: TGTGCCAGCAGCGGGCCACTAGCGGGAGTTGGCGGGGAGCTGTTTTTT.